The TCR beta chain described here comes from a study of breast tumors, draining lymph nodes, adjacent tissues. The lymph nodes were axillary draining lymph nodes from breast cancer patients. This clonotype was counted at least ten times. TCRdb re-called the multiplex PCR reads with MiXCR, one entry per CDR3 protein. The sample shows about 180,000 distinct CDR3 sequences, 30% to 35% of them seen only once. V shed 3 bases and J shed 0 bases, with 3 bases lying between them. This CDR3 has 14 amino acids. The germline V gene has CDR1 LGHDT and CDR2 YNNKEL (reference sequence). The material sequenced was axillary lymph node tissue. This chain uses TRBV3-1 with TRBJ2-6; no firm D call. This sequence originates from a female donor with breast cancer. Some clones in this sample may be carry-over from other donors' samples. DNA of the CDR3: TGTGCCAGCAGCCAGAGCTCTGGGGCCAACGTCCTGACTTTC. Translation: CASSQSSGANVLTF.